This entry lists 24 T cell receptor beta chains sequenced from one sample in a study of blood T cell repertoires in COVID-19. The method was immunoSEQ multiplex PCR; TCRdb's version includes in-frame clones alone and lacks a portion of them. This sample has about 100,000 clones, with roughly 85% found just once. Sequencing was performed on PBMCs or T cells enriched from blood (not recorded which). These receptors were collected from a woman aged 45-65 years who had recovered from COVID-19.

The chain has TRBV3-1 (or the pseudogene TRBV3-2) and TRBJ2-7; maybe TRBD1 (5 bases). V dropped 3 bases and J dropped 2 bases, with 5 bases sitting between them. The CDR3 sequence is 12 residues long. CDR1 is LGHDT and CDR2 is YNNKEL in the germline V gene (reference sequence). CDR3 amino acids: CASSQGPYEQYF. In nucleotides, the CDR3 is TGTGCCAGCAGCCAGGGGCCCTACGAGCAGTACTTC.

The rearrangement uses TRBV7-3 and TRBJ1-1, with D unclear. The CDR3 sequence is 13 residues long. Germline V gene lookup returns CDR1 SGHTA and CDR2 FQGTGA. Between the trimmed V and J ends, which lost 5 bases and 0 bases, there was a span of 7 bases. CDR3 protein: CASSNTMNTEAFF. In DNA, the CDR3 is TGTGCCAGCAGCAATACTATGAACACTGAAGCTTTCTTT. The full variable domain, its missing parts supplied by reference TRBV7-3 and TRBJ1-1, is GAGVSQTPSNKVTEKGKYVELRCDPISGHTALYWYRQSLGQGPEFLIYFQGTGAADDSGLPNDRFFAVRPEGSVSTLKIQRTERGDSAVYLCASSNTMNTEAFFGQGTRLTVV.

The rearrangement links TRBV5-1 to TRBJ2-7; 9 nucleotides match TRBD2. J was trimmed by 0 bases and V by 5 bases; bases with no gene match: 9. The CDR3 spans 16 residues. Germline V lookup: CDR1 SGHRS, CDR2 YFSETQ. This CDR3 is CASRSSSGGNSYEQYF. Written as DNA, the CDR3 is TGCGCCAGCAGATCGAGTAGCGGGGGTAACTCCTACGAGCAGTACTTC. Complete variable domain (other parts from reference TRBV5-1 and TRBJ2-7): KAGVTQTPRYLIKTRGQQVTLSCSPISGHRSVSWYQQTPGQGLQFLFEYFSETQRNKGNFPGRFSGRQFSNSRSEMNVSTLELGDSALYLCASRSSSGGNSYEQYFGPGTRLTVT.

The chain has TRBV5-1 and TRBJ2-5; 9 bases fit TRBD2. The CDR3 sequence is 15 residues long. Germline CDR1 and CDR2: SGHRS and YFSETQ. J lost 2 bases, V lost 3 bases, and 5 bases had no gene match. The CDR3 spells CASSWGLAAQETQYF. For the CDR3, the DNA is TGCGCCAGCAGCTGGGGACTAGCAGCTCAAGAGACCCAGTACTTC.

The chain couples TRBV27 to TRBJ2-7; D uncertain. This CDR3 comprises 12 residues. V lost 3 bases and J lost 4, with 7 bases in between. CDR1 MNHEY and CDR2 SMNVEV come from the germline V gene (reference sequence). The CDR3 loop reads CASSFFGYEQYF. CDR3 bases: TGTGCCAGCAGTTTCTTCGGTTACGAGCAGTACTTC.

The genes are TRBV6-5 and TRBJ2-3, with 7 nucleotides matching TRBD1. This CDR3 is built from 15 residues. Germline V gene lookup returns CDR1 MNHEY and CDR2 SVGAGI. V was clipped by 5 bases and J by 4 bases; unmatched bases: 9. CDR3 in amino acids: CASSPRTGLADTQYF. For the CDR3, the DNA is TGTGCCAGCAGTCCAAGGACAGGCCTCGCAGATACGCAGTATTTT.

This chain uses TRBV11-2 with TRBJ1-1; no clear D gene. CDR1 and CDR2 (germline): SGHAT, FQNNGV. This CDR3 is built from 13 residues. Trimming removed 0 bases at V and 4 bases at J, with 6 bases between. The CDR3 sequence is CASSLDFSTEAFF. The CDR3, as DNA: TGTGCCAGCAGCTTAGATTTTAGCACTGAAGCTTTCTTT.

The chain couples TRBV11-2 to TRBJ1-1; TRBD1 is a possible D gene (6 bases). The V and J ends lost 5 bases and 4 bases respectively, with 11 bases between them. Germline assignment: CDR1 SGHAT and CDR2 FQNNGV. The CDR3 has 13 residues. CDR3 sequence (DNA): TGTGCCAGCAGCGCAGGGGAGGGCACTGAAGCTTTCTTT. It encodes CASSAGEGTEAFF.

V and J are TRBV11-2 and TRBJ1-4, with D perhaps TRBD1 (6 bases). Germline V CDR1 and CDR2: SGHAT, FQNNGV. This CDR3 contains 16 residues. Between the trimmed V and J ends, which lost 2 bases and 4 bases, there was a span of 14 bases. The CDR3 nucleotides read TGTGCCAGCAGCTTACGGTCAGGGGAAAATAATGAAAAACTGTTTTTT. Translation: CASSLRSGENNEKLFF.

The chain's CDR3 is CATREESSYEQYF. The DNA for the CDR3 is TGTGCCACTCGGGAGGAGAGCTCCTACGAGCAGTACTTC. The genes are TRBV6-5 and TRBJ2-7, with 7 bases matching TRBD2. The germline V gene has CDR1 MNHEY and CDR2 SVGAGI. Trimming removed 10 bases from V and 0 bases from J; junction bases left unmatched: 6. The CDR3 extends over 13 amino acids.

The genes are TRBV7-2 and TRBJ1-2; 9 bases are a match to TRBD1. CDR1 and CDR2 (germline): SGHTA, FQGNSA. The V and J ends lost 5 bases and 7 bases, in that order; junction bases with no gene match: 5. CDR3 length: 13 residues. CDR3 sequence (DNA): TGTGCCAGCAGCCCTGGACAGGGGACTGGCTACACCTTC. Translation gives CASSPGQGTGYTF.

V gene TRBV3-1 (or the pseudogene TRBV3-2) combines with J gene TRBJ1-2, with TRBD1 identical over 7 bases. Trimming cost V 1 base and J 3 bases; bases outside gene matches: 11. The CDR3 consists of 17 residues. Per germline, CDR1 LGHDT and CDR2 YNNKEL (reference sequence). The chain's CDR3 is CASSQGTGGSTYYGYTF. CDR3 bases: TGTGCCAGCAGCCAAGGGACAGGAGGTTCCACTTACTATGGCTACACCTTC.

The chain joins TRBV7-2 to TRBJ1-1; 8 bases map to TRBD1. Germline CDR1 reads SGHTA; CDR2 reads FQGNSA. This CDR3 comprises 16 residues. Trimming removed 2 bases from V and 3 bases from J; junction bases left unmatched: 8. CDR3 DNA: TGTGCCAGCAGCTTACCATCTCAGGGGGCCCACACTGAAGCTTTCTTT. This codes for CASSLPSQGAHTEAFF.

J is TRBJ2-2 and V is TRBV18; no firm D call. The germline gives CDR1 KGHSH, CDR2 LQKENI. Trimming left V 2 bases short and J 0 bases short, with 16 bases between. The CDR3 contains 18 residues. The CDR3 DNA reads TGTGCCAGCTCACCAAAGGTCCAGGTTACCACGAACACCGGGGAGCTGTTTTTT. Its translation is CASSPKVQVTTNTGELFF.

The chain recombines TRBV24-1 with TRBJ1-2; a possible D gene is TRBD1 (5 bases). V was cut by 6 bases and J by 8 bases, with 12 bases left in between. The germline V gene encodes CDR1 KGHDR and CDR2 SFDVKD. CDR3 length: 12 residues. The CDR3, as DNA: TGTGCCACCAGTCGTCAGGGACTAGGCTACACCTTC. As protein: CATSRQGLGYTF.

V gene TRBV28 combines with J gene TRBJ2-5, with 9 bases identical to TRBD1. Unmatched junction bases numbered 5, after V lost 5 bases and J lost 1 base. The CDR3 has 15 residues. CDR1 is MDHEN, CDR2 SYDVKM, per germline. DNA for the CDR3: TGTGCCAGCAGTACCCGGACAGGGGCCCAAGAGACCCAGTACTTC. Protein: CASSTRTGAQETQYF.

This clone was picked up a small number of times. The same CDR3 also results from other DNA sequences found in this sample. The chain uses TRBV28 and TRBJ1-1; D is undetermined. The V and J ends lost 5 bases and 1 base respectively, with 8 bases between them. CDR1 and CDR2 from the germline V gene are MDHEN and SYDVKM. The CDR3 totals 13 residues. The CDR3 spells CASSLEGNTEAFF. The CDR3 coding sequence is TGTGCCAGCAGTCTAGAGGGGAACACTGAAGCTTTCTTT.

The CDR3 nucleotides are TGTGCCAGCCTTTCGACTAGGCCAAACTACAATGAGCAGTTCTTC. It specifies CASLSTRPNYNEQFF. This chain uses TRBV6-5 with TRBJ2-1, with D possibly TRBD2 on 6 matching bases. The V end was cut by 8 bases, the J end by 3 bases, with 17 bases between. Germline-derived CDR1 and CDR2 are MNHEY and SVGAGI. CDR3 size: 15 residues.

This clone was recorded only once. J is TRBJ2-3 and V is TRBV19, with 7 bases that match TRBD1. The germline gives CDR1 LNHDA, CDR2 SQIVND (reference sequence). J gave up 9 bases and V 3 bases, and 15 bases lay outside the gene matches. This CDR3 has 16 amino acids. CDR3 nucleotides: TGTGCCAGTAGTATCCCGGGGAAGGGGGCAAAAGAAACGCAGTATTTT. Its translation is CASSIPGKGAKETQYF.

This clone showed up just a few times. The genes are TRBV6-5 and TRBJ1-4; D not resolved. This CDR3 contains 14 residues. The V and J ends lost 5 bases and 8 bases respectively, with 15 bases between them. The germline V gene has CDR1 MNHEY and CDR2 SVGAGI. The DNA for the CDR3 is TGTGCCAGCAGTCCGTCAAGGCCTAGGGAAAAACTGTTTTTT. Amino acid sequence: CASSPSRPREKLFF.

This clone turned up a few times. The chain employs TRBV24-1 and TRBJ2-1; 8 bases agree with TRBD2. The CDR3 extends over 18 amino acids. The trim removed 3 bases at V and 0 bases at J, leaving 9 bases unmatched. CDR1 and CDR2 from the germline V gene are KGHDR and SFDVKD. CDR3 region: CATSDPRGLAGSYNEQFF. DNA of the CDR3: TGTGCCACCAGTGATCCCCGGGGGCTAGCGGGCTCCTACAATGAGCAGTTCTTC.

This chain connects TRBV7-9 to TRBJ1-1; TRBD1 might be the D (5 bases). From germline, CDR1 is SEHNR and CDR2 FQNEAQ (reference sequence). This CDR3 spans 14 amino acids. Between the trimmed V and J ends, which lost 2 bases and 1 base, there was a span of 8 bases. The CDR3 bases are TGTGCCAGCAGCTTACAGGGTGGGAACACTGAAGCTTTCTTT. Its translation: CASSLQGGNTEAFF.

This chain connects TRBV6-5 to TRBJ2-2; tentative D call: TRBD2 (5 bases). Per germline, CDR1 MNHEY and CDR2 SVGAGI. Trimming took off 4 bases at V and 5 bases at J, with 11 bases between the two ends. The CDR3 covers 14 residues. The CDR3 DNA reads TGTGCCAGCAGTTCCGGACTTAAAACCGGGGAGCTGTTTTTT. This gives the protein CASSSGLKTGELFF.

This clone was recorded once. The CDR3 bases are TGTGCCAGCAGTTTCAGGGGTGGGGAGGGAGGCTACACCTTC. This sequence encodes CASSFRGGEGGYTF. The chain recombines TRBV27 with TRBJ1-2; TRBD1 is a possible D gene (6 bases). In germline, CDR1 is MNHEY, CDR2 SMNVEV (reference sequence). V was pared by 3 bases and J by 8 bases, with 16 bases between. There are 14 residues in the CDR3.